The T cell receptor (beta chain) described here comes from a study of cytomegalovirus exposure and HLA in healthy donors. The study's findings and limits: The later analysis indicated that the majority of CMV-associated TCR beta chains appeared HLA-restricted. CMV serostatus was the sole immune exposure information available. The study recorded 150 to 200 TCR beta chains that were cytomegalovirus-associated.

The study ran its PCR with 60 Vbeta and 13 Jbeta primers. Sequencing used immunoSEQ multiplex PCR; TCRdb keeps in-frame clones, though not all of them. Of over 95,000 clones listed, about 75% are singletons. Trimming at V came to 6 bases and at J to 7 bases, leaving 5 bases not matched to a gene. CDR1 MNHEY and CDR2 SMNVEV come from the germline V gene (reference sequence). This CDR3 spans 12 amino acids. Concerning this clone itself: Its antigen is not known.

Sequencing input: PBMCs. This TCR came from a woman in her thirties or forties in good health and CMV-seropositive. The rearrangement uses TRBV27 and TRBJ1-1, with 7 bases aligning to TRBD1. The CDR3 DNA reads TGTGCCAGCAGGGGACAGCCTTTTGAAGCTTTCTTT. The encoded protein is CASRGQPFEAFF.